This T cell receptor (beta chain) is drawn from a study of cytomegalovirus exposure and HLA in healthy donors. Overall study results and limits: In vitro confirmation showed three CMV-associated chains to be CMV antigen specific. Cytomegalovirus-associated status was assigned to 164 TCR beta chains. Most of the CMV-associated TCR beta chains (in a later analysis) appeared to be HLA-restricted.

PCR amplification relied on 60 Vbeta primers (plus 13 Jbeta primers). Sequencing was performed with immunoSEQ multiplex PCR; in TCRdb, only in-frame clones are kept and a portion is missing. The sample contains 150,000 or so clones, approximately 70% of which appear only once. To note about this clone: What it binds is not known.

The sample was PBMCs. This receptor was obtained from a woman under 30 in good health and CMV-seronegative.

For the CDR3, the DNA is TGTGCCTCGGGGGGTCAGCATTTGAACACTGAAGCTTTCTTT. Translated: CASGGQHLNTEAFF. The rearrangement joins TRBV30 to TRBJ1-1; perhaps TRBD1 as D (5 bases). The CDR3 consists of 14 residues. Germline-derived CDR1 and CDR2 are GTSNPN and SVGIG (reference sequence). V lost 7 bases and J 0 bases, leaving 15 bases between the germline ends.